This T cell receptor (beta chain) was profiled in a study of regulatory T cells in long-lasting Graves disease. Study summary: Prior antithyroid drug treatment in newly diagnosed Graves' patients lasted under 3 months. General study findings and limits: New patients shared fewer public clonotypes (approximately 1,000) than persistent patients did (more than 2,500).

Remarks on this clonotype: Its matching antigen is unknown.

The CDR3 consists of 15 residues. In germline, CDR1 is SQVTM, CDR2 ANQGSEA. The V gene end was trimmed by 2 bases and the J gene end by 5 bases; junction bases not matched to a gene: 8. As for time point: newly diagnosed GD, antithyroid drugs for less than 3 months. From RNA extracted from PBMCs, the TCR library was made. Building of the TCR beta libraries involved iRepertoire HTBI primers and Arm-PCR of CDR3 regions. TCRdb reprocessed the multiplex PCR reads with MiXCR, giving one entry per CDR3 protein. The table lists around 400,000 distinct CDR3 sequences, around 16% of them singletons, with 22% in the top ten.

The source was peripheral blood mononuclear cells (PBMCs), collected at new diagnosis, from a patient treated with antithyroid drugs. The chain recombines TRBV29-1 with TRBJ2-5; 10 bases line up with TRBD2. The clonotype comes from a female donor with Graves disease. The CDR3 DNA sequence: TGCAGCGTTGAACTAGCGGGAGTGCTCGACGAGACCCAGTACTTC. Encoded protein: CSVELAGVLDETQYF.